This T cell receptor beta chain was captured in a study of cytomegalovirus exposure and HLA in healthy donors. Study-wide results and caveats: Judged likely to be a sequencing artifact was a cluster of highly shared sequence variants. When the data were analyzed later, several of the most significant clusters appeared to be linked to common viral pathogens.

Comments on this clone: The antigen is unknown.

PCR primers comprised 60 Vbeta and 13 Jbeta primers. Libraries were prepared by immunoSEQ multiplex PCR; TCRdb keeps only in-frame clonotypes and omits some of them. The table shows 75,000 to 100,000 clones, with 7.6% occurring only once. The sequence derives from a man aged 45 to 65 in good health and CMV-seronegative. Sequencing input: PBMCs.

CDR3 DNA: TGTGCCAGCAGTTTATCCGGGACAGGTGCCTCGGATGGCTACACCTTC. Translated, it gives CASSLSGTGASDGYTF. V and J are TRBV6-5 and TRBJ1-2, with 8 bases matching TRBD1. V dropped 4 bases and J dropped 6; count of bases not matched to a gene: 13. In germline, CDR1 is MNHEY, CDR2 SVGAGI. This CDR3 spans 16 amino acids.